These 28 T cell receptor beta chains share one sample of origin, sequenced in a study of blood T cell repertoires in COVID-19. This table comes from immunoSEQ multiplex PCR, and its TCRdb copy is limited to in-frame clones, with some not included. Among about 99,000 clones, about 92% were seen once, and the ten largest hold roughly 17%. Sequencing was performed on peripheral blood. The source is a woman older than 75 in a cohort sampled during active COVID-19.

As DNA, the CDR3 is TGTGCCAGCAGGGACAGGTCCACCTACAATGAGCAGTTCTTC. Its translation: CASRDRSTYNEQFF. The chain links TRBV7-9 to TRBJ2-1; 7 nucleotides line up with TRBD1. Per the germline V gene, CDR1 is SEHNR and CDR2 is FQNEAQ (reference sequence). The V and J ends lost 6 bases and 2 bases, in that order; junction bases with no gene match: 4. The CDR3 has 14 amino acids. Full variable domain (remainder filled in from reference TRBV7-9 and TRBJ2-1): DTGVSQNPRHKITKRGQNVTFRCDPISEHNRLYWYRQTLGQGPEFLTYFQNEAQLEKSRLLSDRFSAERPKGSFSTLEIQRTEQGDSAMYLCASRDRSTYNEQFFGPGTRLTVL.

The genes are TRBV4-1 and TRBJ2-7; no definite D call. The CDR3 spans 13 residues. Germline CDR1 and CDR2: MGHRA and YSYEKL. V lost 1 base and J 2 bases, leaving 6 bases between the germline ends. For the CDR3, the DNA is TGCGCCAGCAGCCAAGGGCAACCCTACGAGCAGTACTTC. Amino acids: CASSQGQPYEQYF.

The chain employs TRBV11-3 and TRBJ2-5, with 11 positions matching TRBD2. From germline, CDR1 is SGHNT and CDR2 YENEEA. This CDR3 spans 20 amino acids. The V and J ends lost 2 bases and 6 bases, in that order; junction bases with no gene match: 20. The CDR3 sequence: CASSLFVRNPGLAVGKTQYF. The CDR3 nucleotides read TGTGCCAGCAGCTTATTTGTAAGAAACCCGGGACTAGCGGTTGGGAAGACCCAGTACTTC.

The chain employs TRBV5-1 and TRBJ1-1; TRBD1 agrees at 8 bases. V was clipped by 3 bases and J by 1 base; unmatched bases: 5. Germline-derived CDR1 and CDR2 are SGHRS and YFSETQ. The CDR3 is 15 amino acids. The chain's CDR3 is CASSWTDRGNTEAFF. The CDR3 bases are TGCGCCAGCAGCTGGACTGACAGGGGGAACACTGAAGCTTTCTTT.

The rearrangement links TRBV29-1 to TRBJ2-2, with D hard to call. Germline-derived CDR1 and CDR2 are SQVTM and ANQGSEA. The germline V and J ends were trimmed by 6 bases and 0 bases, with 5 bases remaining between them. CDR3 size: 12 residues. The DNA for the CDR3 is TGCAGCGTCGAGGCGAACACCGGGGAGCTGTTTTTT. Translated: CSVEANTGELFF.

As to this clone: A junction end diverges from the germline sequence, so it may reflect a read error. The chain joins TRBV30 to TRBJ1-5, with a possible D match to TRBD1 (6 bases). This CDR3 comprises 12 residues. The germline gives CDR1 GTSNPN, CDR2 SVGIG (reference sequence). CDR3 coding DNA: TGTGCCTGGAGCCTAGGTTCGGGACAATTGGATTTT. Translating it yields CAWSLGSGQLDF.

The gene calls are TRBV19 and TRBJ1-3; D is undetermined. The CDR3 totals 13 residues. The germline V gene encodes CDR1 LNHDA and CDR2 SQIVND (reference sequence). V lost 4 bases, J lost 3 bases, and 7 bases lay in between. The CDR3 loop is CASSTQIGNTIYF. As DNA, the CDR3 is TGTGCCAGTAGTACCCAGATTGGAAACACCATATATTTT.

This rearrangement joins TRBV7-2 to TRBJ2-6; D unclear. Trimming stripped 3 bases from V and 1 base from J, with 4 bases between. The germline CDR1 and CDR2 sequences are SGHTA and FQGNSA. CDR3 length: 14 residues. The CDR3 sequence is CASSFQSGANVLTF. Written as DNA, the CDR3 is TGTGCCAGCAGCTTCCAATCTGGGGCCAACGTCCTGACTTTC.

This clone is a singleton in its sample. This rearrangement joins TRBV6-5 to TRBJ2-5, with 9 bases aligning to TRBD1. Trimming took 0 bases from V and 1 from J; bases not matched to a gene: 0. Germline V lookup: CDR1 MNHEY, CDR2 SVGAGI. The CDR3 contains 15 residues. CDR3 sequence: CASSYSGQGQETQYF. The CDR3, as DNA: TGTGCCAGCAGTTACTCGGGACAGGGCCAAGAGACCCAGTACTTC.

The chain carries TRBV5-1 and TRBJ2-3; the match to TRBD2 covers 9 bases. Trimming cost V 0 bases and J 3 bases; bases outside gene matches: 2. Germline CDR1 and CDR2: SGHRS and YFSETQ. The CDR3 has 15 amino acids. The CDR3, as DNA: TGCGCCAGCAGCTTGGTGGCGGGAGGGACAGATACGCAGTATTTT. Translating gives CASSLVAGGTDTQYF.

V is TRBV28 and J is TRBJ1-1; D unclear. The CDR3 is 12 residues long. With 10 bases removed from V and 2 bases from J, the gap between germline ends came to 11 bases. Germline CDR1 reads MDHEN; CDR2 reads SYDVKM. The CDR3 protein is CATGGRNTEAFF. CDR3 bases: TGTGCCACCGGCGGGAGAAACACTGAAGCTTTCTTT.

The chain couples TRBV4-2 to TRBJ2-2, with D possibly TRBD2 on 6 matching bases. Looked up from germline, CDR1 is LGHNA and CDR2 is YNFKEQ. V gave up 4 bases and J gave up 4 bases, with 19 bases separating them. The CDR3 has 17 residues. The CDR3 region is CASSPKRTGVVTGELFF. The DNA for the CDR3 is TGTGCCAGCAGCCCCAAGAGGACGGGAGTTGTCACCGGGGAGCTGTTTTTT.

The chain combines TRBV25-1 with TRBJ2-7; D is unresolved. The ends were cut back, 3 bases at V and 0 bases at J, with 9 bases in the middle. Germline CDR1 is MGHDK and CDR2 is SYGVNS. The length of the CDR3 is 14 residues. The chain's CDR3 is CASSDSRNSYEQYF. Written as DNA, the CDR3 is TGTGCCAGCAGTGATTCCAGGAACTCCTACGAGCAGTACTTC.

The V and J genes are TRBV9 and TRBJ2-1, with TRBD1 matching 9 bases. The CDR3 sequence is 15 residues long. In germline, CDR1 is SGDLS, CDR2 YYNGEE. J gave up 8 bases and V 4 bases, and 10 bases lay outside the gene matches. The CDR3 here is CASSPRGTGTDEQFF. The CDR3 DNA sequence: TGTGCCAGCAGCCCTCGTGGGACAGGGACTGATGAGCAGTTCTTC.

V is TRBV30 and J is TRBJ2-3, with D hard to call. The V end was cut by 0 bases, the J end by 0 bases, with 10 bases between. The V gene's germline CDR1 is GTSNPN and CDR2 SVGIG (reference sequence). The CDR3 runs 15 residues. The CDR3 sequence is CAWSVPPTSTDTQYF. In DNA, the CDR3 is TGTGCCTGGAGTGTACCCCCGACTAGCACAGATACGCAGTATTTT.

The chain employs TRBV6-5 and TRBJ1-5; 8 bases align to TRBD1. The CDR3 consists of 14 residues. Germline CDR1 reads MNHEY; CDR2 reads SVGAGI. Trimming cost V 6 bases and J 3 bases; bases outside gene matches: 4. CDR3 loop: CASRSTGVNQPQHF. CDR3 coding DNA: TGTGCCAGCAGGTCGACAGGGGTCAATCAGCCCCAGCATTTT.

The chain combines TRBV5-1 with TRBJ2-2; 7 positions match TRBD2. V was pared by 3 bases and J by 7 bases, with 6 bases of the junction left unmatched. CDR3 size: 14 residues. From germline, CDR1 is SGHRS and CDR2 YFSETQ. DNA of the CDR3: TGCGCCAGCAGCTCCAGAGGACTAGACGGGGAGCTGTTTTTT. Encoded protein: CASSSRGLDGELFF.

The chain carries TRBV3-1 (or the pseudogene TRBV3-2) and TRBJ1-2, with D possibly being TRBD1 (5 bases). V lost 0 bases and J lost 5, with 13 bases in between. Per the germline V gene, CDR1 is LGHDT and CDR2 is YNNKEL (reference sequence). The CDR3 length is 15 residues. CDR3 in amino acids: CASSQEEGAIYGYTF. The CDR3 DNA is TGTGCCAGCAGCCAAGAGGAAGGGGCTATATATGGCTACACCTTC.

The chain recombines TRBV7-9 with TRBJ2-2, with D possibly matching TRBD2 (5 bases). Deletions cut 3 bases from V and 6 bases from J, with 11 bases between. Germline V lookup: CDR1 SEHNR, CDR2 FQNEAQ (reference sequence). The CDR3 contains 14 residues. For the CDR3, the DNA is TGTGCCAGCAGCTTTACTAACGGGGCCGGGGAGCTGTTTTTT. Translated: CASSFTNGAGELFF.

CDR3 sequence: CASSQFAGSNQPQHF. The DNA of the CDR3 is TGTGCCAGCAGCCAGTTTGCGGGGAGCAATCAGCCCCAGCATTTT. J is TRBJ1-5 and V is TRBV3-1 (or the pseudogene TRBV3-2); D call uncertain. Deletions cut 3 bases from V and 1 base from J, with 10 bases between. CDR3 length equals 15 residues. CDR1 is LGHDT, CDR2 YNNKEL, per germline (reference sequence).

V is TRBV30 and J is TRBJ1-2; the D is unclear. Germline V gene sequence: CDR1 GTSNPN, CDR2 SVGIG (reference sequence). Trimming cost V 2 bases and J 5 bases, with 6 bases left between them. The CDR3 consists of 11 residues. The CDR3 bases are TGTGCCTGGAGTATAACTTATGGCTACACCTTC. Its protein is CAWSITYGYTF.

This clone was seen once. The CDR3 DNA reads as TGTGCCAGCAGACTTACAGGGGGCACTGAAGCTTTCTTT. It translates to CASRLTGGTEAFF. The chain joins TRBV27 to TRBJ1-1, with 8 bases identical to TRBD1. V lost 6 bases, J lost 4 bases, and 4 bases stayed unmatched. Germline assignment: CDR1 MNHEY and CDR2 SMNVEV (reference sequence). This CDR3 has 13 amino acids.

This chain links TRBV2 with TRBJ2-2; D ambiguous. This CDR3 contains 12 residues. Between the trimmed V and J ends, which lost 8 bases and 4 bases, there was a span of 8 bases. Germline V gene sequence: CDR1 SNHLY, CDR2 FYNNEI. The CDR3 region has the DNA TGTGCCAGCCCGACACGCACCGGGGAGCTGTTTTTT. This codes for CASPTRTGELFF.

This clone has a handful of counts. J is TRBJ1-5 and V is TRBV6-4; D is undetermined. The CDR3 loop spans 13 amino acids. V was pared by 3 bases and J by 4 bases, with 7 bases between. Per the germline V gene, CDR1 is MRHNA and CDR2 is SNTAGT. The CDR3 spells CASSERWNQPQHF. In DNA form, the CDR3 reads TGTGCCAGCAGTGAGCGGTGGAATCAGCCCCAGCATTTT.

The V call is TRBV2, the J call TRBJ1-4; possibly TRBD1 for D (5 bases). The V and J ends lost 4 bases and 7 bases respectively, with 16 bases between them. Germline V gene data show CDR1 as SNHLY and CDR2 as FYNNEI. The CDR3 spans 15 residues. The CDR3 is CASSGDSQRGEKLFF. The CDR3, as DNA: TGTGCCAGCAGTGGGGACTCCCAACGCGGTGAAAAACTGTTTTTT.

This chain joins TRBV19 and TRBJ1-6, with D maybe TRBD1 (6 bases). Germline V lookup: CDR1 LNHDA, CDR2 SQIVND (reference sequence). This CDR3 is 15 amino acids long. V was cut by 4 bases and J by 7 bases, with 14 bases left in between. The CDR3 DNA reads TGTGCCAGTAGTACCCTGAAGGGGGGGAATTCACCCCTCCACTTT. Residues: CASSTLKGGNSPLHF.

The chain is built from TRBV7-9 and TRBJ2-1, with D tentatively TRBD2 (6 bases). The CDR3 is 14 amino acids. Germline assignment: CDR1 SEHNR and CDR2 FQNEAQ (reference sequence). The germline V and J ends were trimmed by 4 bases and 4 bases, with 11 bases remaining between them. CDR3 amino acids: CASSSGLQYNEQFF. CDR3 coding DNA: TGTGCCAGCAGCTCGGGACTCCAGTACAATGAGCAGTTCTTC.

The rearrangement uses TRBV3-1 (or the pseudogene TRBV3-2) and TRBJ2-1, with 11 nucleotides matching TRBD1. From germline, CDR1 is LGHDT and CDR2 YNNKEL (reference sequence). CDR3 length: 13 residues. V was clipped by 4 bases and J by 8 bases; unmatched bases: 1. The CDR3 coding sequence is TGTGCCAGCAGCCGGACAGGGGGCGATGAGCAGTTCTTC. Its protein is CASSRTGGDEQFF.